The 24 T cell receptor beta chains given below trace back to one sample, sequenced in a study of T cells in Graves' hyperthyroidism and ophthalmopathy. Amplified TCR beta CDR3 regions derived from RNA transcripts. In the first-round RT-PCR of the TCR CDR3, the HTBI primer set was used. One entry per CDR3 protein, called by TCRdb with MiXCR from the multiplex PCR reads. The data show more than 450,000 distinct CDR3 sequences, 20% seen once. The sample comprised blood. The receptor source for this set is a man in his forties or fifties with Graves' ophthalmopathy.

The chain employs TRBV5-1 and TRBJ1-5; D may be TRBD1 (6 bases). The CDR3 spans 14 residues. V was cut by 2 bases and J by 7 bases, with 13 bases left in between. CDR1 SGHRS and CDR2 YFSETQ come from the germline V gene. The CDR3 loop reads CASSFGGREQPQHF. CDR3 sequence (DNA): TGCGCCAGCAGCTTTGGGGGGCGGGAACAGCCCCAGCATTTT. The full variable domain, rest sourced from reference TRBV5-1 and TRBJ1-5, is KAGVTQTPRYLIKTRGQQVTLSCSPISGHRSVSWYQQTPGQGLQFLFEYFSETQRNKGNFPGRFSGRQFSNSRSEMNVSTLELGDSALYLCASSFGGREQPQHFGDGTRLSIL.

Note on this clonotype: Just one base apart from a much larger clone, this may be a read error. This sequence joins TRBV6-2 or TRBV6-3 and TRBJ1-2; TRBD1 matches 12 bases. The ends lost 6 bases at V and 7 bases at J; junction bases unmatched: 6. CDR3 length: 14 residues. Germline V CDR1 and CDR2: MNHEY, SVGEGT. The CDR3 protein is CASRAGTGGCGYTF. The DNA for the CDR3 is TGTGCCAGCAGGGCCGGGACAGGGGGCTGTGGCTACACCTTC.

This chain connects TRBV18 to TRBJ2-2; 8 nucleotides align to TRBD2. Germline-derived CDR1 and CDR2 are KGHSH and LQKENI. The J segment lost 6 bases and the V segment lost 5 bases, leaving 8 bases of the junction unmatched. There are 15 residues in the CDR3. The CDR3 DNA sequence: TGTGCCAGCTCATCGACAGGAGCGGGAGCCGGGGAGCTGTTTTTT. Its protein product is CASSSTGAGAGELFF.

This clonotype was seen ten or more times. The J gene is TRBJ2-1, the V gene TRBV15; tentative D call: TRBD2 (5 bases). The CDR3 spans 13 residues. From germline, CDR1 is LNHNV and CDR2 YYDKDF (reference sequence). The V end was cut by 4 bases, the J end by 6 bases, with 10 bases between. CDR3 protein: CATSTTGINEQFF. As DNA, the CDR3 is TGTGCCACCAGCACAACGGGGATCAATGAGCAGTTCTTC.

Many counts were recorded for this clonotype. V is TRBV5-1 and J is TRBJ2-1; TRBD1 or TRBD2 may be the D gene (5 bases each). CDR1 is SGHRS and CDR2 is YFSETQ in the germline V gene. V was trimmed by 0 bases and J by 7 bases, leaving 14 bases between them. The length of the CDR3 is 15 residues. The CDR3: CASSLVPGRSNEQFF. CDR3 in DNA: TGCGCCAGCAGCTTGGTTCCGGGACGGTCGAATGAGCAGTTCTTC. Using reference TRBV5-1 and TRBJ2-1 for the parts outside the CDR3, the full variable domain is KAGVTQTPRYLIKTRGQQVTLSCSPISGHRSVSWYQQTPGQGLQFLFEYFSETQRNKGNFPGRFSGRQFSNSRSEMNVSTLELGDSALYLCASSLVPGRSNEQFFGPGTRLTVL.

In this sample, this clonotype turned up many times. This rearrangement joins TRBV20-1 to TRBJ2-7; 12 positions agree with TRBD2. There are 14 residues in the CDR3. Germline V gene data show CDR1 as DFQATT and CDR2 as SNEGSKA (reference sequence). V lost 1 base, J lost 4 bases, and 2 bases stayed unmatched. The CDR3 DNA follows: TGCAGTGCTAGAGGACTAGCGGGAGTATACGAGCAGTACTTC. This codes for CSARGLAGVYEQYF.

This chain uses TRBV14 with TRBJ2-7; unclear D gene. V was trimmed by 2 bases and J by 7 bases, leaving 12 bases between them. Germline V lookup: CDR1 SGHDN, CDR2 FVKESK. The CDR3 contains 13 residues. The CDR3 nucleotides are TGTGCCAGCAGCCAACTAGGCCCTGGGGAGCAGTACTTC. This codes for CASSQLGPGEQYF.

This clonotype was detected a few times. The chain employs TRBV7-2 and TRBJ1-5, with D unclear. The CDR3 is 15 amino acids. The V gene's germline CDR1 is SGHTA and CDR2 FQGNSA. Trimming took 5 bases from V and 1 from J, leaving 12 bases between them. CDR3: CASSPPGSSNQPQHF. The CDR3 DNA sequence: TGTGCCAGCAGCCCTCCCGGCAGCAGCAATCAGCCCCAGCATTTT.

The V call is TRBV5-1, the J call TRBJ1-2; TRBD1 matches 9 bases. The CDR3 runs 13 residues. The germline CDR1 and CDR2 sequences are SGHRS and YFSETQ. V was clipped by 5 bases and J by 6 bases; unmatched bases: 5. The CDR3 sequence is CASRETGGNGYTF. CDR3 DNA sequence: TGCGCCAGCAGAGAGACAGGGGGTAATGGCTACACCTTC.

CDR3 region: CASSASAGGYTF. DNA of the CDR3: TGTGCCAGCAGCGCGTCGGCGGGAGGCTACACCTTC. The chain couples TRBV9 to TRBJ1-2; unclear D gene. Germline values: CDR1 SGDLS, CDR2 YYNGEE. The CDR3 runs 12 residues. V was trimmed by 3 bases and J by 8 bases, leaving 11 bases between them. Full variable domain (rest looked up from reference TRBV9 and TRBJ1-2): DSGVTQTPKHLITATGQRVTLRCSPRSGDLSVYWYQQSLDQGLQFLIQYYNGEERAKGNILERFSAQQFPDLHSELNLSSLELGDSALYFCASSASAGGYTFGSGTRLTVV.

This clonotype appeared a few times. This sequence joins TRBV30 and TRBJ1-5; D not resolved. The CDR3 has 15 amino acids. Germline V gene lookup returns CDR1 GTSNPN and CDR2 SVGIG (reference sequence). The V gene lost 0 bases and the J gene lost 0 bases, with 9 bases spanning the gap. The DNA for the CDR3 is TGTGCCTGGAGTGTACGAGAATATAGCAATCAGCCCCAGCATTTT. It yields the protein CAWSVREYSNQPQHF.

V and J are TRBV9 and TRBJ2-3, with TRBD2 matching over 8 bases. Germline loops: CDR1 SGDLS, CDR2 YYNGEE. Unmatched junction bases numbered 9, after V lost 0 bases and J lost 6 bases. The CDR3 runs 16 residues. In DNA form, the CDR3 reads TGTGCCAGCAGCGTAGTAGCGGGACGCCAAGGGGATACGCAGTATTTT. Protein sequence: CASSVVAGRQGDTQYF.

This clonotype was detected a few times. CDR3 sequence: CAISDTSDTQYF. The DNA of the CDR3 is TGTGCCATCAGTGATACCTCAGATACGCAGTATTTT. J is TRBJ2-3 and V is TRBV10-3, with D unresolved. The CDR3 length is 12 residues. Trimming pared 3 bases from V and 4 bases from J, leaving 5 bases between. CDR1 is ENHRY and CDR2 is SYGVKD in the germline V gene.

The chain has TRBV19 and TRBJ1-6; 7 bases agree with TRBD1. Trimming took 4 bases from V and 6 from J; bases not matched to a gene: 3. CDR1 and CDR2 (germline): LNHDA, SQIVND (reference sequence). This CDR3 has 14 amino acids. CDR3 amino acids: CASSTGQPNSPLHF. The CDR3 DNA sequence: TGTGCCAGTAGTACGGGACAGCCTAATTCACCCCTCCACTTT.

This clonotype was seen repeatedly, ten times or more. The chain recombines TRBV20-1 with TRBJ2-7; 7 nucleotides align to TRBD1. The germline V gene has CDR1 DFQATT and CDR2 SNEGSKA (reference sequence). The ends lost 6 bases at V and 6 bases at J; junction bases unmatched: 8. This CDR3 contains 12 residues. CDR3 amino acids: CSATDRESEQYF. The CDR3 coding sequence is TGCAGTGCCACTGACAGGGAAAGCGAGCAGTACTTC.

This chain uses TRBV6-1 with TRBJ2-2; the D gene is possibly TRBD1 (5 bases). This CDR3 region has 14 residues. V was trimmed by 6 bases and J by 8 bases, leaving 16 bases between them. Germline CDR1 is MNHNS and CDR2 is SASEGT. CDR3 sequence reads: CASRATALRGELFF. The CDR3 nucleotides read TGTGCCAGCAGAGCGACAGCCCTGAGAGGGGAGCTGTTTTTT.

This clonotype was seen more than once but under ten times. The chain joins TRBV20-1 to TRBJ2-5, with TRBD2 identical over 11 bases. Trimming removed 3 bases from V and 2 bases from J; junction bases left unmatched: 5. Germline CDR1 is DFQATT and CDR2 is SNEGSKA (reference sequence). CDR3 length: 15 amino acids. CDR3 bases: TGCAGTGCTAGTAGCGGGGGGGGCTATCAAGAGACCCAGTACTTC. Translated, it gives CSASSGGGYQETQYF.

In regard to this clonotype: Its ends do not fully match the called genes, so a read error is possible. The chain links TRBV2 to TRBJ2-7, with 11 bases fitting TRBD1. The CDR3 sequence is 16 residues long. Germline V gene sequence: CDR1 SNHLY, CDR2 FYNNEI. The CDR3 DNA reads as TGTGTCAGCAGGCCGCGATCCGGGACAGGGGGCTACGAGCAGTACTTC. Residues: CVSRPRSGTGGYEQYF.

The rearrangement joins TRBV28 to TRBJ1-4, with 11 positions matching TRBD1. The germline V gene encodes CDR1 MDHEN and CDR2 SYDVKM. The CDR3 consists of 15 residues. V lost 10 bases, J lost 7 bases, and 11 bases stayed unmatched. The CDR3 sequence is CATRDSGTGGEKLFF. In DNA, the CDR3 is TGTGCCACACGAGACTCCGGGACAGGGGGTGAAAAACTGTTTTTT.

V usage is TRBV9 and J usage is TRBJ1-3; TRBD1 might be the D (5 bases). Per the germline V gene, CDR1 is SGDLS and CDR2 is YYNGEE. V gave up 2 bases and J gave up 0 bases, with 12 bases separating them. This CDR3 region has 16 residues. CDR3 DNA: TGTGCCAGCAGCGTGTGGGACGTCGGCTCTGGAAACACCATATATTTT. The encoded protein is CASSVWDVGSGNTIYF.

V gene TRBV9 combines with J gene TRBJ2-3; 7 nucleotides agree with TRBD2. Germline assignment: CDR1 SGDLS and CDR2 YYNGEE. The ends lost 0 bases at V and 6 bases at J; junction bases unmatched: 7. CDR3 length: 15 residues. The CDR3 here is CASSVGQLGGDTQYF. The CDR3 DNA is TGTGCCAGCAGCGTAGGGCAGTTGGGGGGGGATACGCAGTATTTT.

In this sample, this clonotype turned up a few times. The gene calls are TRBV5-1 and TRBJ1-1; maybe TRBD1 (5 bases). The CDR3 contains 15 residues. Trimming left V 0 bases short and J 4 bases short, with 13 bases between. Germline values: CDR1 SGHRS, CDR2 YFSETQ. CDR3: CASSLVRQWGTEAFF. In DNA, the CDR3 is TGCGCCAGCAGCTTGGTACGACAGTGGGGCACTGAAGCTTTCTTT.

This clonotype was detected only a few times. The chain is built from TRBV7-2 and TRBJ1-5; D gene unclear. V gave up 7 bases and J gave up 8 bases, with 9 bases separating them. The CDR3 is made up of 11 amino acids. Germline CDR1 and CDR2: SGHTA and FQGNSA. The CDR3 region has the DNA TGTGCCAGCATAAGAGGGAAGCCCCAGCATTTT. Its protein product is CASIRGKPQHF.

This clonotype was counted at least ten times. The gene calls are TRBV6-2 or TRBV6-3 and TRBJ2-6; 12 bases line up with TRBD2. This CDR3 spans 18 amino acids. Germline CDR1 MNHEY, CDR2 SVGEGT. V trimming: 6 bases; J trimming: 0 bases; junction bases outside the gene matches: 6. CDR3 amino acids: CASSPLAGGTSGANVLTF. DNA for the CDR3: TGTGCCAGCAGCCCCCTAGCGGGAGGGACCTCTGGGGCCAACGTCCTGACTTTC.